This is a list of T cell receptor beta chains from one sample in a study of blood T cells in healthy people across ages. MiXCR, applied by TCRdb to the 5' RACE reads, yields one record per CDR3 protein. The top ten clones hold less than 0.75% of a sample with over a million distinct CDR3 sequences, 20% to 25% of them seen once. The same data also contributed to another study, on T cells of mothers and their children.

Sequenced sample: blood. These receptors all stem from a girl aged 2 to 10 in good health. The CDR3 runs from the conserved cysteine through the conserved F or W. A D gene is named only where the DNA matches it firmly. Not every row has a clone size; where given, it reads once, few, many or a size class.

v_call	cdr3_length	clone_size	j_call	d_call	cdr3_aa	cdr3_nt
TRBV28	15	-	TRBJ2-7	TRBD2	CASSSVAGGPYEQYF	TGTGCCAGCAGTTCTGTAGCGGGAGGGCCCTACGAGCAGTACTTC
TRBV6-2/TRBV6-3	14	-	TRBJ2-7	-	CASSLTRWEYEQYF	TGTGCCAGCAGTTTGACAAGGTGGGAATACGAGCAGTACTTC
TRBV12-3/TRBV12-4	13	-	TRBJ2-1	-	CASSLSLGPEQFF	TGTGCCAGCAGTTTAAGTTTGGGGCCTGAGCAGTTCTTC
TRBV6-6	13	few	TRBJ2-7	TRBD1	CASNQQGAYEQYF	TGTGCCAGCAACCAACAGGGGGCCTACGAGCAGTACTTC
TRBV29-1	14	-	TRBJ1-2	-	CSVDGEGGGYGYTF	TGCAGCGTTGACGGGGAAGGAGGCGGGTATGGCTACACCTTC
TRBV20-1	13	few	TRBJ1-3	-	CSARLQGGNTIYF	TGCAGTGCTAGGTTACAGGGTGGAAACACCATATATTTT
TRBV3-1	14	few	TRBJ2-3	-	CASSQVPVTDTQYF	TGTGCCAGCAGCCAAGTTCCGGTGACAGATACGCAGTATTTT
TRBV6-4	15	few	TRBJ2-3	-	CASSEKRTGADTQYF	TGTGCCAGCAGTGAAAAGCGGACGGGGGCAGATACGCAGTATTTT
TRBV7-9	16	few	TRBJ2-7	TRBD1	CASSFGTANPHYEQYF	TGTGCCAGCAGCTTTGGGACAGCCAACCCCCACTACGAGCAGTACTTC
TRBV12-3/TRBV12-4	12	few	TRBJ2-1	-	CASNRLNNEQFF	TGTGCCAGCAACCGACTAAACAATGAGCAGTTCTTC
TRBV27	13	-	TRBJ2-5	TRBD1	CASSVPRGQVGSF	TGTGCCAGCAGTGTCCCCAGGGGACAGGTTGGGTCCTTC
TRBV18	16	few	TRBJ2-5	-	CASSRVLSVYQETQYF	TGTGCCAGCTCACGCGTGCTTTCGGTGTACCAAGAGACCCAGTACTTC
TRBV20-1	14	-	TRBJ2-7	-	CSALHTSRTYEQYF	TGCAGTGCCCTGCATACATCGCGAACTTACGAGCAGTACTTC
TRBV19	14	once	TRBJ1-1	-	CASRVWGGDTEAFF	TGTGCCAGTAGGGTTTGGGGAGGCGACACTGAAGCTTTCTTT
TRBV20-1	13	-	TRBJ2-1	-	CSARFFGRDEQFF	TGCAGTGCTAGGTTCTTCGGGCGTGACGAGCAGTTCTTC
TRBV20-1	12	-	TRBJ2-7	-	CSALLTADEQYF	TGCAGTGCCTTATTGACCGCGGACGAGCAGTACTTC
TRBV12-3/TRBV12-4	15	few	TRBJ1-5	TRBD1	CASTKGAGTDWPQHF	TGTGCCAGCACAAAGGGGGCGGGGACGGATTGGCCCCAGCATTTT
TRBV29-1	12	-	TRBJ2-2	-	CSVWTLTGELFF	TGCAGCGTCTGGACCCTCACCGGGGAGCTGTTTTTT
TRBV5-1	13	-	TRBJ2-3	-	CASSLNWVDTQYF	TGCGCCAGCAGCTTGAATTGGGTAGACACGCAGTATTTT
TRBV5-1	15	-	TRBJ1-2	-	CASSLDATPGNGYTF	TGCGCCAGCAGCTTGGACGCTACCCCAGGGAATGGCTACACCTTC
TRBV12-3/TRBV12-4	16	-	TRBJ2-2	-	CASSPSMGQRHAELFF	TGTGCCAGCAGTCCGAGCATGGGCCAACGCCACGCGGAGCTGTTTTTT
TRBV2	12	-	TRBJ2-7	-	CASIEGKYEQYF	TGTGCCAGCATAGAGGGGAAGTACGAGCAGTACTTC
TRBV20-1	16	-	TRBJ2-7	-	CSPYQGGTVKSYEQYF	TGCAGTCCCTATCAAGGGGGGACGGTGAAATCCTACGAGCAGTACTTC
TRBV20-1	17	-	TRBJ2-5	-	CSADLRVTSGLQETQYF	TGCAGTGCTGACTTAAGGGTGACCAGCGGTCTCCAAGAGACCCAGTACTTC
TRBV7-3	16	-	TRBJ2-1	-	CASSSPRQGGTNEQFF	TGTGCCAGCAGCTCCCCGAGGCAGGGTGGTACTAATGAGCAGTTCTTC
TRBV3-1	14	-	TRBJ2-5	-	CASSQDAGWGTQYF	TGTGCCAGCAGCCAAGACGCAGGGTGGGGGACCCAGTACTTC
TRBV20-1	12	-	TRBJ2-7	-	CSAKVWGAGDVF	TGCAGTGCTAAAGTTTGGGGGGCTGGGGACGTCTTC
TRBV4-1	15	few	TRBJ2-7	TRBD2	CASSHGGGAVYEQYF	TGCGCCAGCTCCCACGGCGGGGGGGCGGTCTACGAGCAGTACTTC
TRBV27	15	-	TRBJ1-1	-	CASSLSGALNTEAFF	TGTGCCAGCAGTTTATCGGGAGCCTTGAACACTGAAGCTTTCTTT
TRBV29-1	16	-	TRBJ2-1	TRBD2	CSVEEGLAEAYNEQFF	TGCAGCGTTGAAGAAGGTCTAGCGGAAGCCTACAATGAGCAGTTCTTC
TRBV15	14	few	TRBJ2-7	-	CATSRGRYNYEQYF	TGTGCCACCAGCAGAGGAAGATACAACTACGAGCAGTACTTC
TRBV28	18	-	TRBJ1-5	-	CASSLTHYLRDKNQPQHF	TGTGCCAGCAGTTTGACCCACTACCTCCGGGACAAAAATCAGCCCCAGCATTTT
TRBV20-1	13	-	TRBJ1-5	-	CSVPGGADQPQHF	TGCAGTGTTCCGGGGGGGGCCGATCAGCCCCAGCATTTT
TRBV6-5	14	-	TRBJ2-3	TRBD2	CASSGGLLPDTQYF	TGTGCCAGCAGTGGGGGACTACTCCCAGATACGCAGTATTTT
TRBV12-3/TRBV12-4	13	few	TRBJ2-5	-	CASSFPPKETQYF	TGTGCCAGCAGTTTCCCTCCGAAAGAGACCCAGTACTTC
TRBV6-1	16	-	TRBJ2-6	-	CASRSGVQAGANVLTF	TGTGCCAGCCGGTCAGGGGTACAGGCTGGGGCCAACGTCCTGACTTTC
TRBV29-1	11	-	TRBJ2-4	-	CSVEVGNIQYF	TGCAGCGTTGAGGTGGGAAACATTCAGTACTTC
TRBV9	17	few	TRBJ2-1	TRBD2	CASSASGRLYSYNEQFF	TGTGCCAGCAGCGCAAGCGGGAGGCTATACTCCTACAATGAGCAGTTCTTC
TRBV7-2	16	-	TRBJ2-5	-	CASSSPNPQGGETQYF	TGTGCCAGCAGCTCCCCGAATCCTCAGGGGGGAGAGACCCAGTACTTC
TRBV7-9	16	-	TRBJ2-6	TRBD1	CSVDRAQLSGANVLTF	TGTTCGGTCGACAGGGCCCAACTCTCTGGGGCCAACGTCCTGACTTTC
TRBV5-5	17	-	TRBJ2-2	TRBD1	CASSLFPGGGSTGELFF	TGTGCCAGCAGCTTGTTTCCAGGGGGCGGAAGCACCGGGGAGCTGTTTTTT
TRBV7-9	16	-	TRBJ1-1	-	CASSLDSGGAYTEAFF	TGTGCCAGCAGCTTAGATTCAGGAGGGGCTTACACTGAAGCTTTCTTT
TRBV3-1	13	-	TRBJ2-3	-	CASSQDWAKHQYF	TGTGCCAGCAGCCAAGATTGGGCGAAACACCAGTATTTT
TRBV7-2	15	-	TRBJ2-7	-	CASSSGQSGSYEQYF	TGTGCCAGCAGCAGTGGACAGTCCGGATCGTACGAGCAGTACTTC
TRBV27	13	few	TRBJ2-5	-	CASSLGGGGGRFF	TGTGCCAGCAGTTTAGGGGGAGGGGGGGGTCGGTTCTTC
TRBV19	15	-	TRBJ1-1	TRBD1	CASSPLVGTGAVAFF	TGTGCCAGTAGCCCCCTAGTCGGGACAGGGGCTGTAGCTTTCTTT
TRBV7-2	15	-	TRBJ2-7	TRBD1	CASSGQGAVSYEQYF	TGTGCCAGCAGCGGACAGGGGGCGGTTTCCTACGAGCAGTACTTC
TRBV28	14	-	TRBJ2-5	TRBD1	CASSPTGAQETQYF	TGTGCCAGCAGTCCCACAGGGGCCCAAGAGACCCAGTACTTC
TRBV29-1	14	-	TRBJ2-7	TRBD1	CSVVRDRDVNEQYF	TGCAGCGTTGTAAGGGACAGGGATGTGAACGAGCAGTACTTC
TRBV28	14	few	TRBJ2-5	-	CASSFPGIGETQYF	TGTGCCAGCAGTTTCCCCGGCATAGGGGAGACCCAGTACTTC
TRBV4-1	16	few	TRBJ2-1	TRBD2	CASSQDSGGGYNEQFF	TGCGCCAGTAGCCAAGACAGCGGGGGGGGTTACAATGAGCAGTTCTTC
TRBV4-2	14	-	TRBJ2-4	-	CASSQGRPGDIQYF	TGTGCCAGCAGCCAAGGGCGGCCTGGAGACATTCAGTACTTC
TRBV10-2	15	-	TRBJ2-5	TRBD2	CASSETLAGWETQYF	TGCGCCAGCAGTGAAACGCTAGCGGGGTGGGAGACCCAGTACTTC
TRBV2	13	few	TRBJ1-1	TRBD1	CASSEKTGAKAFF	TGTGCCAGCAGTGAGAAGACAGGGGCTAAAGCTTTCTTT
TRBV7-9	14	-	TRBJ1-4	TRBD1	CASSLGQGYEKLFF	TGTGCCAGCAGCCTGGGACAGGGATATGAAAAACTGTTTTTT
TRBV6-2/TRBV6-3	14	few	TRBJ2-1	-	CASSYSMSSDEQFF	TGTGCCAGCAGTTACTCGATGTCCTCGGATGAGCAGTTCTTC
TRBV7-9	15	few	TRBJ2-2	TRBD1	CASSLLQGETGELFF	TGTGCCAGCAGCTTATTACAGGGGGAGACCGGGGAGCTGTTTTTT
TRBV28	14	once	TRBJ2-1	-	CASSSQGWVNEQFF	TGTGCCAGCAGTTCCCAGGGGTGGGTCAATGAGCAGTTCTTC